These T cell receptor beta chains were read from a single sample in a study of T cells in Graves' hyperthyroidism and ophthalmopathy. MiXCR was run by TCRdb on the multiplex PCR reads, yielding one entry per CDR3 protein. Of approximately 520,000 distinct CDR3 sequences in the sample, around a quarter were seen once. The sample was blood. The receptors stem from a woman in her 30s with Graves' ophthalmopathy. CDR3s include the opening cysteine and the closing phenylalanine or tryptophan. The D gene is left open where the match is weak. The size field is filled for only some rows; it gives once, few, many or a size class.

J | V | size | D | CDR3 | DNA
TRBJ1-2 | TRBV14 | many | TRBD1 | CASSQPGGDGYTF | TGTGCCAGCAGCCAACCAGGGGGTGATGGCTACACCTTC
TRBJ1-2 | TRBV7-6 | few | TRBD1 | CASSTGGLNYGYTF | TGTGCCAGCAGCACAGGGGGCTTAAACTATGGCTACACCTTC
TRBJ2-7 | TRBV15 | NA | NA | CATSRIDGYQYEQYF | TGTGCCACCAGTAGGATTGACGGGTACCAGTACGAGCAGTACTTC
TRBJ2-5 | TRBV15 | many | NA | CATSRDLGGGVETQYF | TGTGCCACCAGCAGAGATCTCGGAGGGGGCGTGGAGACCCAGTACTTC
TRBJ2-7 | TRBV6-1 | NA | NA | CASISGGSSYEQYF | TGTGCCAGCATCTCCGGGGGCAGCTCCTACGAGCAGTACTTC
TRBJ2-6 | TRBV6-2/TRBV6-3 | many | NA | CASSSAGLGGANVLTF | TGTGCCAGCAGTTCCGCAGGGCTGGGAGGGGCCAACGTCCTGACTTTC
TRBJ2-7 | TRBV7-2 | few | TRBD2 | CASSLQRGAGYEQYF | TGTGCCAGCAGCCTCCAGCGGGGGGCCGGGTACGAGCAGTACTTC
TRBJ1-1 | TRBV20-1 | NA | TRBD1 | CSARAGPTGEGTEAFF | TGCAGTGCTAGAGCCGGCCCCACAGGGGAGGGCACTGAAGCTTTCTTT
TRBJ1-5 | TRBV6-5 | few | TRBD1 | CASSSDRVDDQPQHF | TGTGCCAGCAGTTCGGACAGGGTCGACGATCAGCCCCAGCATTTT
TRBJ2-4 | TRBV6-5 | many | TRBD1 | CASSYWTGGIAKNIQYF | TGTGCCAGCAGTTACTGGACAGGGGGTATAGCCAAAAACATTCAGTACTTC
TRBJ2-6 | TRBV20-1 | NA | NA | CSARWPGLLLSGANVLTF | TGCAGTGCTAGATGGCCGGGACTTCTTCTCTCTGGGGCCAACGTCCTGACTTTC
TRBJ2-7 | TRBV6-1 | many | TRBD2 | CASRMPGGNLEQYF | TGTGCCAGCAGGATGCCCGGGGGGAACCTCGAGCAGTACTTC
TRBJ2-2 | TRBV27 | many | NA | CASSYRVTGELFF | TGTGCCAGCAGCTACAGGGTCACCGGGGAGCTGTTTTTT
TRBJ2-5 | TRBV6-4 | NA | TRBD2 | CASSWALAGAGETQYF | TGTGCCAGCAGTTGGGCTCTAGCGGGAGCTGGAGAGACCCAGTACTTC
TRBJ1-1 | TRBV7-8 | few | NA | CASSLAEQGNRRVAFF | TGTGCCAGCAGCTTAGCAGAACAGGGAAATAGAAGAGTAGCTTTCTTT
TRBJ1-2 | TRBV11-2 | NA | NA | CASSLDPRGDYGYTF | TGTGCCAGCAGCTTAGATCCTAGGGGAGACTATGGCTACACCTTC
TRBJ2-5 | TRBV3-1 | NA | TRBD1 | CASREHRTGVYQYF | TGTGCCAGCAGGGAACATCGGACAGGGGTTTACCAGTACTTC
TRBJ1-2 | TRBV29-1 | NA | NA | CSVRRGGDYGYTF | TGCAGCGTCCGTCGGGGAGGGGACTATGGCTACACCTTC
TRBJ2-5 | TRBV6-1 | NA | NA | CASSEQTGNQETQYF | TGTGCCAGCAGTGAACAGACAGGAAACCAAGAGACCCAGTACTTC
TRBJ1-5 | TRBV7-2 | many | NA | CASSSLQGGINQPQHF | TGTGCCAGCAGCTCCCTACAGGGAGGGATAAATCAGCCCCAGCATTTT
TRBJ1-2 | TRBV6-1 | many | NA | CASSEPQKSMVYTF | TGTGCCAGCAGTGAACCACAGAAATCTATGGTTTACACCTTC
TRBJ1-1 | TRBV12-3/TRBV12-4 | NA | NA | CASNSHTVNTEAFF | TGTGCCAGCAATTCCCACACAGTGAACACTGAAGCTTTCTTT
TRBJ1-2 | TRBV6-1 | NA | NA | CASSDPTLNRDMTHGYTF | TGTGCCAGCAGTGATCCTACCCTTAACAGGGATATGACGCATGGCTACACCTTC
TRBJ2-7 | TRBV5-1 | few | NA | CASSPPGGPGEQYF | TGCGCCAGCAGCCCCCCCGGGGGCCCCGGCGAGCAGTACTTC
TRBJ1-2 | TRBV7-9 | many | NA | CASMIGAGSYGYTF | TGTGCCAGCATGATCGGGGCCGGGAGCTATGGCTACACCTTC
TRBJ2-5 | TRBV4-1 | many | NA | CASSPGARQETQYF | TGCGCCAGCAGCCCGGGGGCTAGGCAAGAGACCCAGTACTTC
TRBJ1-2 | TRBV2 | NA | NA | CASKGTTRNYGYTF | TGTGCCAGCAAGGGGACAACGCGAAACTATGGCTACACCTTC
TRBJ2-5 | TRBV11-3 | many | NA | CASSIRGEETQYF | TGTGCCAGCAGCATCCGGGGTGAAGAGACCCAGTACTTC
TRBJ2-7 | TRBV7-8 | few | NA | CASSKLLAASSYEQYF | TGTGCCAGCAGCAAGCTACTAGCCGCGAGCTCCTACGAGCAGTACTTC
TRBJ1-2 | TRBV9 | many | NA | CASSVALQPDYGYTF | TGTGCCAGCAGCGTAGCACTCCAGCCGGACTATGGCTACACCTTC
TRBJ1-1 | TRBV5-1 | many | NA | CASSGSSEAFF | TGCGCCAGCAGTGGGAGTTCTGAAGCTTTCTTT
TRBJ2-7 | TRBV27 | few | TRBD2 | CASILLGREGPYEQYF | TGTGCCAGCATTCTACTCGGGAGGGAGGGACCTTACGAGCAGTACTTC
TRBJ2-1 | TRBV7-9 | few | TRBD2 | CASSLDPGLAEFNEQFF | TGTGCCAGCAGCTTGGACCCGGGACTAGCGGAGTTCAATGAGCAGTTCTTC
TRBJ1-2 | TRBV6-5 | many | NA | CASSLGPTGGYTF | TGTGCCAGCAGCCTCGGTCCAACGGGGGGCTACACCTTC
TRBJ2-5 | TRBV29-1 | many | NA | CSVVDLRYQETQYF | TGCAGCGTTGTCGATCTGAGGTACCAAGAGACCCAGTACTTC
TRBJ1-1 | TRBV4-1 | NA | NA | CASSQGTGITEAFF | TGCGCCAGCAGCCAAGGAACAGGGATAACTGAAGCTTTCTTT
TRBJ2-7 | TRBV5-1 | many | TRBD2 | CASNPEAGGQEQYF | TGCGCCAGCAATCCCGAGGCGGGGGGGCAGGAGCAGTACTTC
TRBJ2-6 | TRBV2 | many | TRBD1 | CASSDRDSTGGANVLTF | TGTGCCAGCAGCGACCGGGACAGTACGGGTGGGGCCAACGTCCTGACTTTC
TRBJ1-2 | TRBV29-1 | many | TRBD1 | CSDGQGDGYTF | TGCAGCGACGGACAGGGTGATGGCTACACCTTC
TRBJ2-7 | TRBV28 | NA | NA | CASSGGYYEQYF | TGTGCCAGCAGTGGCGGGTATTACGAGCAGTACTTC
TRBJ2-5 | TRBV7-2 | few | TRBD2 | CASSLVVGGKETQYF | TGTGCCAGCAGCTTAGTCGTGGGGGGGAAAGAGACCCAGTACTTC
TRBJ2-6 | TRBV7-8 | NA | NA | CASRTAGANVLTF | TGTGCCAGCCGTACCGCGGGGGCCAACGTCCTGACTTTC
TRBJ1-4 | TRBV19 | few | NA | CASSASGATNEKLFF | TGTGCCAGTAGTGCCTCGGGGGCAACTAATGAAAAACTGTTTTTT
TRBJ2-7 | TRBV7-2 | many | TRBD2 | CASSPRGVHEQYF | TGTGCCAGCAGCCCTCGGGGGGTCCACGAGCAGTACTTC
TRBJ2-5 | TRBV12-5 | many | NA | CASGLGAGNKETQYF | TGTGCTAGTGGTTTGGGTGCGGGCAACAAAGAGACCCAGTACTTC
TRBJ2-7 | TRBV10-3 | NA | NA | CAISREIGEQYF | TGTGCCATCAGTCGGGAGATAGGCGAGCAGTACTTC
TRBJ1-5 | TRBV6-1 | NA | NA | CASRADNSNQPQHF | TGTGCCAGCAGGGCGGATAATAGCAATCAGCCCCAGCATTTT
TRBJ1-1 | TRBV7-9 | many | NA | CASSSKTVEAFF | TGTGCCAGCAGCTCTAAGACGGTTGAAGCTTTCTTT
TRBJ1-5 | TRBV15 | many | NA | CATSRDSGAPNQPQHF | TGTGCCACCAGCAGAGATTCGGGGGCCCCCAATCAGCCCCAGCATTTT
TRBJ1-2 | TRBV19 | many | NA | CASSIKGEYGYTF | TGTGCCAGTAGTATCAAGGGGGAGTATGGCTACACCTTC
TRBJ1-1 | TRBV12-3/TRBV12-4 | few | NA | CASNKQGFSEAFF | TGTGCCAGCAACAAACAGGGCTTCTCTGAAGCTTTCTTT
TRBJ2-5 | TRBV12-3/TRBV12-4 | many | TRBD2 | CASSPSLAGGETQYF | TGTGCCAGCAGTCCCTCTTTAGCGGGGGGGGAGACCCAGTACTTC
TRBJ1-3 | TRBV12-3/TRBV12-4 | once | NA | CASSPSGGSGNTIYF | TGTGCCAGCAGTCCTAGCGGGGGTTCCGGAAACACCATATATTTT
TRBJ2-7 | TRBV28 | NA | NA | CASSPGGGQSPYEQYF | TGTGCCAGCAGTCCGGGGGGAGGACAGTCCCCCTACGAGCAGTACTTC